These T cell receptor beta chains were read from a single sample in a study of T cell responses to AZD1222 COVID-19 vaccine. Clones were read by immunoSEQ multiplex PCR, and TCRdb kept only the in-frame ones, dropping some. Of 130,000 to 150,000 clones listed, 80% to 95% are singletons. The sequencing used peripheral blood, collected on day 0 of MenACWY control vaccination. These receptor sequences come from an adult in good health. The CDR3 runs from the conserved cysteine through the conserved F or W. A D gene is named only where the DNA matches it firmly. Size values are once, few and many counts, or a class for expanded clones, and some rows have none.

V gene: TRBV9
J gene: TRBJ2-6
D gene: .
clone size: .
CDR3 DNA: TGTGCCAGCAGCCCTCGGTCCTCTGGGGCCAACGTCCTGACTTTC
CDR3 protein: CASSPRSSGANVLTF

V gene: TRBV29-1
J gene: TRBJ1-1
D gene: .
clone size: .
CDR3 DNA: TGCAGCGTTGAAGGTCGGGGTTTGAACACTGAAGCTTTCTTT
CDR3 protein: CSVEGRGLNTEAFF

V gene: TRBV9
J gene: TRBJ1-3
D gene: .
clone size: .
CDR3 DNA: TGTGCCAGCAGCGAACAGCCCCAGGCTGGAAACACCATATATTTT
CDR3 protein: CASSEQPQAGNTIYF

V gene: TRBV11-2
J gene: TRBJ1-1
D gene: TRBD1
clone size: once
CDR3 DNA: TGTGCCAGCAGCCCTACCGACAGGGGGCGGAACACTGAAGCTTTCTTT
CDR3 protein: CASSPTDRGRNTEAFF

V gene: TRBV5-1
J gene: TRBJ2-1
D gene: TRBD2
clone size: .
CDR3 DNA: TGCGCCAGCAGCCCCCGGGATATAGCGGGTTACAATGAGCAGTTCTTC
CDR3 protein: CASSPRDIAGYNEQFF

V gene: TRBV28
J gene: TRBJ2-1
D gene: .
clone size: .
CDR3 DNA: TGTGCCAGCAGTTTACTGCCCACGGCGGGCGAGCAGTTCTTC
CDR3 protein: CASSLLPTAGEQFF

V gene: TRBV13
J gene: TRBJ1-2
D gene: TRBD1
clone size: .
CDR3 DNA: TGTGCCAGCAGCTTAGTAACGGGACAGAGCTATGGCTACACCTTC
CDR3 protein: CASSLVTGQSYGYTF

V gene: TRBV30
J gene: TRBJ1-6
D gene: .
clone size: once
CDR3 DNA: TGTGCCTGGAGTAGGCTGAACTCCTATAATTCACCCCTCCACTTT
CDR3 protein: CAWSRLNSYNSPLHF

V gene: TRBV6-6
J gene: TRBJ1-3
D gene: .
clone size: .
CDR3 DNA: TGTGCCAGCAGTTCCACAGGGTATGGAAACACCATATATTTT
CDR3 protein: CASSSTGYGNTIYF

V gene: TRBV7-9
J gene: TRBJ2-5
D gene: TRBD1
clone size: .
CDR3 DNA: TGTGCCAGCAGCGAGTGGGACAGTAAAGAGACCCAGTACTTC
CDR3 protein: CASSEWDSKETQYF

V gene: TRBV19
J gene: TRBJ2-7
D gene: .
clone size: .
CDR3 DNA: TGTGCCAGTAGTATTCGAGGGTACGAGCAGTACTTC
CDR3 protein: CASSIRGYEQYF

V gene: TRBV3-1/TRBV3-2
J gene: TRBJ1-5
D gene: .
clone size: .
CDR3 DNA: TGTGCCAGCAGCCAAGGCCCAGGCGGCAATCAGCCCCAGCATTTT
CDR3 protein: CASSQGPGGNQPQHF

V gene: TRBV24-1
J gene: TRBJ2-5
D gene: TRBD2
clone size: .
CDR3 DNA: TGTGCCACCAGTGAAAGCGGGGAGTTAGGAGCCCAGTACTTC
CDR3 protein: CATSESGELGAQYF

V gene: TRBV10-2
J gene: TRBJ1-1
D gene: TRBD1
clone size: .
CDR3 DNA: TGCGCCAGCAGCCTTCTCAGGGGGCGCGGGAACACTGAAGCTTTCTTT
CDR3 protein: CASSLLRGRGNTEAFF

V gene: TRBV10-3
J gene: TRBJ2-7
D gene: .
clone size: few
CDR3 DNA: TGTGCCATCAGTGAGGGCCAAGTCTTAGGGTCGCTACCCTACGAGCAGTACTTC
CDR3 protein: CAISEGQVLGSLPYEQYF

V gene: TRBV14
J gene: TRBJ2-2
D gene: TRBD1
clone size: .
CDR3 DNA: TGTGCCAGCAGCCAAGAAATAGGGACAGTGAACACCGGGGAGCTGTTTTTT
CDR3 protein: CASSQEIGTVNTGELFF

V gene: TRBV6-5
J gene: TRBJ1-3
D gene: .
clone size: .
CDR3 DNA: TGTGCCAGCACCCAAGGACCGGACTCTGGAAACACCATATATTTT
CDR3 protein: CASTQGPDSGNTIYF

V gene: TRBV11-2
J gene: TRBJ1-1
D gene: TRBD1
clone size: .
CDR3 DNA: TGTGCCAGCAGCTTAAGGACGGGACAGGGGGCTCTGAACACTGAAGCTTTCTTT
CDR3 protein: CASSLRTGQGALNTEAFF

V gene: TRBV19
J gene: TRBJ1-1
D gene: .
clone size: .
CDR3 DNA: TGTGCCAGTACCTCCTGGGGGTTCGAGGAAGCTTTCTTT
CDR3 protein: CASTSWGFEEAFF

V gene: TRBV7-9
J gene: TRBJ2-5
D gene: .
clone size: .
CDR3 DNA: TGTGCCAGCAGCCTTATTGGGGCGCATCGGAGGGAGACCCAGTACTTC
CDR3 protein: CASSLIGAHRRETQYF

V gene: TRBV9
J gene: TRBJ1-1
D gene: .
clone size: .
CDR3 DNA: TGTGCCAGCAGCGTAGATCATAAGGACACTGAAGCTTTCTTT
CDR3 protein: CASSVDHKDTEAFF